The 7 T cell receptor beta chains reported below all come from one sample, sequenced in a study of immune characterization of retroperitoneal liposarcoma. Each CDR3 protein is one row after TCRdb ran MiXCR on the PCR reads. This table has 2,500 or so distinct CDR3 sequences, approximately 24% appearing once. The sample was tumor tissue. All receptors come from a male donor with retroperitoneal liposarcoma.

Many counts were recorded for this clonotype. The chain is built from TRBV4-1 and TRBJ2-1; 9 positions agree with TRBD1. Germline CDR1 is MGHRA and CDR2 is YSYEKL. V was pared by 0 bases and J by 1 base, with 4 bases of the junction left unmatched. The CDR3 totals 17 residues. The CDR3 spells CASSQDWGTGSYNEQFF. Here the CDR3 DNA reads TGCGCCAGCAGCCAAGATTGGGGGACAGGGTCCTACAATGAGCAGTTCTTC.

The chain employs TRBV7-6 and TRBJ2-5; 9 nucleotides line up with TRBD1. Matching the DNA end better, TRBJ2-1 makes the J call doubtful. Germline V gene lookup returns CDR1 SGHVS and CDR2 FNYEAQ. The CDR3 length is 20 residues. CDR3 bases: TGTGCCAGCAGCTTACAGCCCGGGACAGGGACTACCGGGACGCAGTTGGTGCAGTTCTTC. Amino acids: CASSLQPGTGTTGTQLVQFF.

This clonotype was recorded at least ten times. The chain couples TRBV7-2 to TRBJ2-2; D is unclear. There are 12 residues in the CDR3. V lost 8 bases and J lost 4, with 8 bases in between. Germline V gene lookup returns CDR1 SGHTA and CDR2 FQGNSA. The CDR3 DNA follows: TGTGCCAGCTCAGTGGGCACCGGGGAGCTGTTTTTT. The encoded protein is CASSVGTGELFF.

This clonotype was observed many times. A junction end diverges from the germline sequence, so it may reflect a read error. J is TRBJ2-3 and V is TRBV6-1; 12 bases line up with TRBD2. CDR3 length equals 17 residues. The V gene's germline CDR1 is MNHNS and CDR2 SASEGT. The CDR3 DNA reads TGTGCCAGCAGGGCCAGACTAGCGGGGGCGCGAGCAGATATGCAGTATTTT. Residues: CASRARLAGARADMQYF.

By share, this clonotype counts as large (0.1 to 1%). The chain has TRBV6-1 and TRBJ2-1, with 8 bases aligning to TRBD1. Looked up from germline, CDR1 is MNHNS and CDR2 is SASEGT. Trimming removed 3 bases from V and 13 bases from J; junction bases left unmatched: 11. CDR3 size: 14 residues. The CDR3 bases are TGTGCCAGCAGTGAGTCAGGGGGCATAGAGACCCAGTTCTTC. Amino acids: CASSESGGIETQFF.

Relative to its sample, this clonotype is medium-sized. This chain links TRBV6-1 with TRBJ2-1; D is tentatively TRBD1 or TRBD2 (7 bases each). The tail of the sequence fits TRBJ2-7 better, so the J call may be wrong. CDR3 length equals 14 residues. Germline assignment: CDR1 MNHNS and CDR2 SASEGT. The CDR3 nucleotides are TGTGCCAGCAGTAGCGGGACAGCAGCCTACGAGCAGTACTTC. It is translated as CASSSGTAAYEQYF.

A single count supports this clonotype. This rearrangement joins TRBV11-2 to TRBJ2-1; D gene ambiguous. The better agreement between TRBJ2-7 and the DNA end casts doubt on the J call. Germline CDR1 SGHAT, CDR2 FQNNGV. The CDR3 spans 14 residues. The CDR3 protein is CASSFSPRTDEQYF. The CDR3 DNA sequence: TGTGCCAGCAGCTTCTCCCCTAGGACCGATGAGCAGTACTTC.